The rows below give T cell receptor beta chains drawn from one sample of a study of shared clonotypes between healthy human individuals. TCRdb keeps only in-frame clones here, not all; method: immunoSEQ multiplex PCR. This table holds roughly 680,000 clones, roughly two thirds found once. The source material was memory CD4+ T cells sorted from blood. These receptors came from a woman under 40 in good health. Both conserved end residues are part of each CDR3. The D gene is left open where the match is weak. Where a row states a size, it is once, few, many or the class of an expanded clone; other rows omit it.

j_call | clone_size | d_call | v_call | cdr3_nt | cdr3_aa
TRBJ2-7 | - | - | TRBV7-8 | TGTGCCAGCAGCTTGGGTGATGGGTCCTACGAGCAGTACTTC | CASSLGDGSYEQYF
TRBJ2-2 | - | TRBD2 | TRBV6-5 | TGTGCCAGCAGTTACTCCGCGGGAGAGGTCGGGGAGCTGTTTTTT | CASSYSAGEVGELFF
TRBJ2-1 | - | - | TRBV20-1 | TGCAGTGCTAGAGAATCCCTAGCGCCGTTCTTC | CSARESLAPFF
TRBJ2-4 | - | - | TRBV19 | TGTGCCAGTAGCTCCCAGGGGAGCAAAAACATTCAGTACTTC | CASSSQGSKNIQYF
TRBJ1-5 | - | TRBD1 | TRBV28 | TGTGCCAGCAGCCCGGGACAGGGGGGTAGACAGCCCCAGCATTTT | CASSPGQGGRQPQHF
TRBJ2-5 | once | TRBD2 | TRBV4-1 | TGCGCCAGCAGCCTCTCACTAGCGGGAGCCGTCGAGACCCAGTACTTC | CASSLSLAGAVETQYF
TRBJ2-3 | - | - | TRBV6-5 | TGTGCCAGCAGTGGAGGGGCTGCCTCAGATACGCAGTATTTT | CASSGGAASDTQYF
TRBJ2-1 | - | - | TRBV29-1 | TGCAGCGTTGAAACGCGACACGGAATGGGGAATGAGCAGTTCTTC | CSVETRHGMGNEQFF
TRBJ2-7 | many | - | TRBV5-4 | TGTGCCAGCAGCTCATCAGGGTTGCAGTACTTC | CASSSSGLQYF
TRBJ2-1 | - | - | TRBV4-1 | TGCGCCAGCAGCCAGACAAACTCGGCTCGTTGGGTCTACAATGAGCAGTTCTTC | CASSQTNSARWVYNEQFF
TRBJ1-2 | - | TRBD1 | TRBV28 | TGTGCCAGCAGAATCCCTGGGACAGGGTTAGGCTACACCTTC | CASRIPGTGLGYTF
TRBJ2-5 | few | - | TRBV7-2 | TGTGCCAGCAGCTTTGCCGAGACCCAGTACTTC | CASSFAETQYF
TRBJ2-1 | - | - | TRBV28 | TGTGCCAGCAGTCCCCCGGGACCCCTAGGCAATGAGCAGTTCTTC | CASSPPGPLGNEQFF
TRBJ2-1 | many | TRBD2 | TRBV5-6 | TGTGCCAGCAGCTTATTGAGCGGGAGGGCCTCCAATGAGCAGTTCTTC | CASSLLSGRASNEQFF
TRBJ2-7 | few | TRBD2 | TRBV19 | TGTGCCAGTAGTCCAGTAGCGGGATCAGCCTACGAGCAGTACTTC | CASSPVAGSAYEQYF
TRBJ1-3 | - | - | TRBV28 | TGTGCCAGCAGTTTATGGAAATCTGGAAACACCATATATTTT | CASSLWKSGNTIYF
TRBJ2-7 | - | - | TRBV18 | TGTGCCAGCTCACCGGGATACCCCTACGAGCAGTACTTC | CASSPGYPYEQYF
TRBJ1-1 | - | - | TRBV19 | TGTGCCAGCCTGAAAAGTCGCACTGAAGCTTTCTTT | CASLKSRTEAFF
TRBJ2-3 | - | - | TRBV14 | TGTGCCAGCAGCCAGCGGGCGTCTAGCACAGATACGCAGTATTTT | CASSQRASSTDTQYF
TRBJ1-1 | many | TRBD1 | TRBV19 | TGTGCCAGTAGTATACCGGGACAGGGGGCAAGGAATGCTTTCTTT | CASSIPGQGARNAFF
TRBJ2-2 | - | TRBD2 | TRBV14 | TGTGCCAGCAGCCGAATGCGGGGGGCGAACACCGGGGAGCTGTTTTTT | CASSRMRGANTGELFF
TRBJ2-5 | - | - | TRBV6-1 | TGTGCCAGCAGTGCATCCGGGACGGGCCAAGAGACCCAGTACTTC | CASSASGTGQETQYF
TRBJ1-5 | few | - | TRBV19 | TGTGCCAGTAGTATACAGGGAGGGTGGAACAATCAGCCCCAGCATTTT | CASSIQGGWNNQPQHF
TRBJ2-2 | - | TRBD2 | TRBV2 | TGTGCCAGCAGATCAGCGGGAGGTCCCGGGGAGCTGTTTTTT | CASRSAGGPGELFF
TRBJ2-3 | - | - | TRBV28 | TGTGCCAGCATCAAAGGGTGGAGCCTGCGGGCAGATACGCAGTATTTT | CASIKGWSLRADTQYF
TRBJ2-5 | - | TRBD2 | TRBV5-3 | TGTGCCAGAAGCCCGCAGAAATCTAGCGGGAGCCGTCCGGAGACCCAGTACTTC | CARSPQKSSGSRPETQYF
TRBJ2-3 | few | - | TRBV5-1 | TGCGCCAGCAGCTTGTTTGGGCAGGGAAGAGATACGCAGTATTTT | CASSLFGQGRDTQYF
TRBJ2-7 | once | - | TRBV5-4 | TGTGCCAGCAGCTTGGGTCTGGGGGGCCTGCAAAGCTACGAGCAGTACTTC | CASSLGLGGLQSYEQYF
TRBJ2-6 | few | TRBD1 | TRBV28 | TGTGCCAGCAGGCCCCCGGGACAGGGCACCATCCTGACTTTC | CASRPPGQGTILTF
TRBJ2-2 | - | - | TRBV5-1 | TGCGCCAGCAGCTATACGGGTGACGACACCGGGGAGCTGTTTTTT | CASSYTGDDTGELFF
TRBJ2-7 | - | - | TRBV14 | TGTGCCAGCAGCCGACAGATCTACGAGCAGTACTTC | CASSRQIYEQYF
TRBJ2-5 | once | - | TRBV6-1 | TGTGCCAGCAGGACAGGGAACGCGGGGGCCCAGTACTTC | CASRTGNAGAQYF
TRBJ2-1 | - | TRBD2 | TRBV6-6 | TGTGCCAGCAGTCCCGGACTAGCGGGTACCTACAATGAGCAGTTCTTC | CASSPGLAGTYNEQFF
TRBJ2-2 | - | TRBD2 | TRBV7-9 | TGTGCCAGCAGCGAAGCGGGAGACGGCACCGGGGAGCTGTTTTTT | CASSEAGDGTGELFF
TRBJ1-1 | - | - | TRBV29-1 | TGCAGCGTTGGTAGCGGTCTGAACACTGAAGCTTTCTTT | CSVGSGLNTEAFF
TRBJ2-7 | - | - | TRBV28 | TGTGCCAGCAGTTTACCGGCAGGGTCCTACGAGCAGTACTTC | CASSLPAGSYEQYF
TRBJ2-1 | - | - | TRBV5-4 | TGTGCCAGCAGCTTGGGTCGGGGTGGTCTAAGCTCCTACAATGAGCAGTTCTTC | CASSLGRGGLSSYNEQFF
TRBJ2-1 | once | - | TRBV7-2 | TGTGCCAGCAGCTTAGGGTCAGGGACCTACAATGAGCAGTTCTTC | CASSLGSGTYNEQFF
TRBJ1-2 | - | - | TRBV5-6 | TGTGCCAGCAGCGGAGGCGCCGAACACTATGGCTACACCTTC | CASSGGAEHYGYTF
TRBJ1-2 | - | - | TRBV11-2 | TGTGCCAGCAGCTTGGGCGTAAGCTATGGCTACACCTTC | CASSLGVSYGYTF
TRBJ1-4 | - | TRBD1 | TRBV9 | TGTGCCAGCAGCGCTGGGACAGGGGGTAATAATGAAAAACTGTTTTTT | CASSAGTGGNNEKLFF
TRBJ2-1 | - | TRBD2 | TRBV6-5 | TGTGCCAGCAGTTACTCGGTCAGCGGGAGTTACAATGAGCAGTTCTTC | CASSYSVSGSYNEQFF
TRBJ1-1 | - | - | TRBV18 | TGTGCCAGCGGACCTCTGAACACTGAAGCTTTCTTT | CASGPLNTEAFF
TRBJ2-7 | many | TRBD2 | TRBV4-2 | TGTGCCAGCAGCCAGGGACTAGCGGATTACGAGCAGTACTTC | CASSQGLADYEQYF